This passage covers 18 T cell receptor beta chains from one sample sequenced in a study of blood T cells in healthy people across ages. Sample-barcoded 5' priming and a J-beta primer mix drove a second PCR of roughly 7 to 11 cycles. Each CDR3 protein gets one entry after TCRdb re-called the 5' RACE reads with MiXCR. The sample carries under 800,000 distinct CDR3 sequences, around a fifth recorded once. The sample taken for sequencing was blood. The receptors were gathered from a man in his 70s in good health.

This clonotype was seen only a few times. The chain couples TRBV20-1 to TRBJ2-5, with 7 nucleotides matching TRBD2. Unmatched junction bases numbered 5, after V lost 3 bases and J lost 1 base. The length of the CDR3 is 14 residues. In germline, CDR1 is DFQATT, CDR2 SNEGSKA (reference sequence). Here the CDR3 DNA reads TGCAGTGCTAGGGGGGAGGGAGCCCAAGAGACCCAGTACTTC. Amino acids: CSARGEGAQETQYF.

This chain uses TRBV12-3 or TRBV12-4 with TRBJ2-7; D is tentatively TRBD1 or TRBD2 (5 bases each). This CDR3 comprises 15 residues. Trimming removed 5 bases from V and 2 bases from J, with 16 bases in between. The CDR3 DNA reads as TGTGCCAGCAGTCCCGGGGCCGATCCCCCCTACGAGCAGTACTTC. The encoded protein is CASSPGADPPYEQYF.

This rearrangement joins TRBV4-1 to TRBJ2-3; possibly TRBD2 for D (6 bases). CDR3 length: 16 residues. CDR1 and CDR2 (germline): MGHRA, YSYEKL. V lost 1 base, J lost 1 base, and 12 bases lay in between. CDR3 in DNA: TGCGCCAGCAGCCAAGGGGCAGCGGGTGGCACAGATACGCAGTATTTT. This translates into CASSQGAAGGTDTQYF.

This clonotype was seen ten or more times. The CDR3 region has the DNA TGTGCCAGCAGCCTCGGACCAACTCCTGAAGCTTTCTTT. It is translated as CASSLGPTPEAFF. The V and J genes are TRBV3-1 and TRBJ1-1; D is uncertain. This CDR3 spans 13 amino acids. Germline CDR1 and CDR2: LGHDT and YNNKEL (reference sequence). Trimming stripped 4 bases from V and 6 bases from J, with 12 bases between.

There are a few counts of this clonotype. V usage is TRBV7-9 and J usage is TRBJ2-5, with a possible D match to TRBD2 (6 bases). CDR1 SEHNR and CDR2 FQNEAQ come from the germline V gene (reference sequence). V was shortened by 2 bases and J by 4 bases, with 11 bases between the two germline ends. The CDR3 has 14 residues. CDR3 loop: CASSLIGRGETQYF. CDR3 coding DNA: TGTGCCAGCAGCTTAATCGGGAGAGGAGAGACCCAGTACTTC.

This clonotype was observed a few times. The chain employs TRBV7-8 and TRBJ2-5, with TRBD1 identical over 9 bases. Matching the DNA end better, TRBJ2-7 makes the J call doubtful. Germline-derived CDR1 and CDR2 are SGHVS and FQNEAQ. This CDR3 spans 15 amino acids. The CDR3 bases are TGTGCCAGCAGCTTGGACCGGGACAGGGACTACGAGCAGTACTTC. Translating gives CASSLDRDRDYEQYF.

V usage is TRBV27 and J usage is TRBJ2-5; 7 bases are shared with TRBD2. The J call is doubtful: the DNA matches TRBJ2-7 better. The length of the CDR3 is 16 residues. CDR1 is MNHEY and CDR2 is SMNVEV in the germline V gene (reference sequence). CDR3 sequence reads: CASSLYNAGVSYEQYF. The CDR3 region has the DNA TGTGCCAGCAGTTTATATAACGCGGGAGTATCCTACGAGCAGTACTTC.

This clonotype occurred a few times. The rearrangement joins TRBV6-2 or TRBV6-3 to TRBJ2-7, with a weak D call TRBD1 (6 bases). Germline CDR1 and CDR2: MNHEY and SVGEGT. The CDR3 spans 15 residues. V was pared by 4 bases and J by 6 bases, with 19 bases between. The CDR3 bases are TGTGCCAGCAGTTTCCCCCAGGGGAAAGGATGCGAGCAGTACTTC. Residues: CASSFPQGKGCEQYF.

There are many counts of this clonotype. The V gene is TRBV7-3, the J gene TRBJ2-1; 7 nucleotides agree with TRBD1. The CDR3 totals 14 residues. From germline, CDR1 is SGHTA and CDR2 FQGTGA. The trim removed 7 bases at V and 6 bases at J, leaving 9 bases unmatched. CDR3 loop: CASTGVRGRNEQFF. CDR3 bases: TGTGCCAGCACCGGCGTGAGGGGGCGCAATGAGCAGTTCTTC.

The V gene is TRBV18, the J gene TRBJ2-5, with 9 bases identical to TRBD1. The end of the DNA is better explained by TRBJ2-1, so the J call may be wrong. The CDR3 length is 14 residues. Germline V CDR1 and CDR2: KGHSH, LQKENI. In nucleotides, the CDR3 is TGTGCCAGCTCAAAAGGACAGGGGAATAATGAGCAGTTCTTC. It translates to CASSKGQGNNEQFF.

The V call is TRBV7-2, the J call TRBJ2-3, with 11 bases matching TRBD2. This CDR3 contains 17 residues. Losses at the gene ends were 0 bases for V and 6 bases for J; bases not matched to a gene: 8. The germline V gene has CDR1 SGHTA and CDR2 FQGNSA. The CDR3 is CASSLAVAGGPGDTQYF. In DNA form, the CDR3 reads TGTGCCAGCAGCTTAGCGGTAGCGGGAGGGCCAGGGGATACGCAGTATTTT.

This clonotype was found a few times. No conserved phenylalanine or tryptophan is present at the end of the CDR3, so a read error is the likely explanation. The J gene is TRBJ2-5, the V gene TRBV15, with D perhaps TRBD1 (6 bases). Germline lookup yields CDR1 LNHNV and CDR2 YYDKDF (reference sequence). Trimming pared 1 base from V and 5 bases from J, leaving 14 bases between. There are 15 residues in the CDR3. The CDR3 loop is CATSRVGAIGETQYL. DNA for the CDR3: TGTGCCACCAGCAGAGTGGGGGCGATTGGGGAGACCCAGTACCTC.

This clonotype was counted between two and nine times. The chain links TRBV6-2 or TRBV6-3 to TRBJ2-2; D is perhaps TRBD2 (6 bases). From germline, CDR1 is MNHEY and CDR2 SVGEGT. The germline V and J ends were trimmed by 2 bases and 2 bases, with 12 bases remaining between them. This CDR3 is 16 amino acids long. The CDR3 loop reads CASSYTWTKNTGELFF. DNA of the CDR3: TGTGCCAGCAGTTACACCTGGACTAAAAACACCGGGGAGCTGTTTTTT.

This clonotype has ten or more counts. The genes are TRBV5-1 and TRBJ2-5; TRBD2 matches at 10 bases. Germline CDR1 SGHRS, CDR2 YFSETQ. J was trimmed by 4 bases and V by 6 bases; bases with no gene match: 15. The CDR3 loop spans 17 amino acids. CDR3 DNA: TGCGCCAGCAAACCCGGGACTAGCGAACAGTTGGGAGAGACCCAGTACTTC. This sequence encodes CASKPGTSEQLGETQYF.

The sample holds a few counts of this clonotype. The chain has TRBV7-3 and TRBJ2-3; TRBD2 aligns across 7 bases. The CDR3 extends over 15 amino acids. Germline-derived CDR1 and CDR2 are SGHTA and FQGTGA. V gave up 5 bases and J gave up 5 bases; unmatched junction bases: 10. The CDR3 coding sequence is TGTGCCAGCAGCCCTAGCGGATACTGGGGAGATACGCAGTATTTT. Translated: CASSPSGYWGDTQYF.

V gene TRBV29-1 combines with J gene TRBJ2-2; 7 positions agree with TRBD2. With V trimmed by 7 bases and J by 0 bases, 5 bases remained unmatched. Germline V gene data show CDR1 as SQVTM and CDR2 as ANQGSEA. The CDR3 is 14 residues long. The CDR3 is CSGGLPANTGELFF. Here the CDR3 DNA reads TGCAGCGGGGGACTACCGGCGAACACCGGGGAGCTGTTTTTT.

The sample holds a few counts of this clonotype. The genes are TRBV28 and TRBJ1-5; no definite D call. The CDR3 contains 14 residues. Trimming removed 2 bases from V and 2 bases from J, with 7 bases in between. Germline V CDR1 and CDR2: MDHEN, SYDVKM. This CDR3 reads CASSLALGNQPQHF. DNA for the CDR3: TGTGCCAGCAGTTTAGCGTTGGGCAATCAGCCCCAGCATTTT.

This chain uses TRBV6-5 with TRBJ2-3, with 8 positions matching TRBD2. V lost 4 bases to trimming and J lost 0 bases; unmatched junction nucleotides: 3. The CDR3 sequence is 15 residues long. CDR1 and CDR2 from the germline V gene are MNHEY and SVGAGI. The CDR3 loop is CASSSGTRSTDTQYF. The CDR3 nucleotides read TGTGCCAGCAGTTCCGGGACTAGGAGCACAGATACGCAGTATTTT.